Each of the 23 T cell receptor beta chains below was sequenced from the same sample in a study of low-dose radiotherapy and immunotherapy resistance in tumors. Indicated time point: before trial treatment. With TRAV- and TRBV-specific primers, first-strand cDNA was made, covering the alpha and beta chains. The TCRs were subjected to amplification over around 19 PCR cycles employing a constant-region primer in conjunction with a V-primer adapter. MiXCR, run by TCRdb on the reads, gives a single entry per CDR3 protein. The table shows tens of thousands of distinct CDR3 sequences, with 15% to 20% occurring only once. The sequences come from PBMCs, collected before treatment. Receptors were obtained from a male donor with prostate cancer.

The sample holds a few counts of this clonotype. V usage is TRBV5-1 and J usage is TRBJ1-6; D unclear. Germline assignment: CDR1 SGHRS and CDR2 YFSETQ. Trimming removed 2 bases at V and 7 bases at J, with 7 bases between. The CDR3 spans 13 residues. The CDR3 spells CASSFEENSPLHF. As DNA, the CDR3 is TGCGCCAGCAGCTTCGAGGAGAATTCACCCCTCCACTTT.

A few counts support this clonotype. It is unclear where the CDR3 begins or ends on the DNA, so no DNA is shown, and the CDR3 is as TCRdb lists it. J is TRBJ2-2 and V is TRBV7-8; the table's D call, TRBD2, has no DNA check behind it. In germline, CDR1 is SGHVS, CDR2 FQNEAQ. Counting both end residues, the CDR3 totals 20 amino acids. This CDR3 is CASSSHVLAGALPTGELFFF.

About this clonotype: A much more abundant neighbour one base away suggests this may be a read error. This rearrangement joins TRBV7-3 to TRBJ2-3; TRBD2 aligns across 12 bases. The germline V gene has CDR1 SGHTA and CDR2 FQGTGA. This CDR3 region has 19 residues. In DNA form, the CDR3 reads TGTGCCAGCAGTTCAAGTTTACTAGCGGGGGGCCGGGGGTCGGATACGAAGTATTTT. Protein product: CASSSSLLAGGRGSDTKYF.

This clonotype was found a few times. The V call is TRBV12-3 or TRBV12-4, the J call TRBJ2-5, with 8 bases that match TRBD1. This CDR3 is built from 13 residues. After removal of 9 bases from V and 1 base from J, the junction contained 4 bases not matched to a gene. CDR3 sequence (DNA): TGTGCCAGTAAGGGACAGGCCCAAGAGACCCAGTACTTC. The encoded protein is CASKGQAQETQYF.

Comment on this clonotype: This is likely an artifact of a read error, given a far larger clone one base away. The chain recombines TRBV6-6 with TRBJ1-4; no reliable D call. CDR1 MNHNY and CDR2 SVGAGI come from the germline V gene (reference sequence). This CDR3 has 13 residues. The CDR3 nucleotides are TGTCCCATCAGCGTCACGGCTAATGAAAAACTGTTTTTT. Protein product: CPISVTANEKLFF.

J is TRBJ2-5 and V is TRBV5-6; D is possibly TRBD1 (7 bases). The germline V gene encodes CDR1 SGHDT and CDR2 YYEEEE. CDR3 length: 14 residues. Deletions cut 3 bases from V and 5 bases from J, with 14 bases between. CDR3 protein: CASSSEGAGETQYF. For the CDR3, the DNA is TGTGCCAGCAGCTCGGAGGGGGCGGGGGAGACCCAGTACTTC.

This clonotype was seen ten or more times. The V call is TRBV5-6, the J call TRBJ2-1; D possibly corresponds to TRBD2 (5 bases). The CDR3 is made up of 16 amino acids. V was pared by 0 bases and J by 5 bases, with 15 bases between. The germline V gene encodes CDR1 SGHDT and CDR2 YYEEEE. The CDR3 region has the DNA TGTGCCAGCAGCTTGGGCCTTTCGGAGCGGCACAATGAGCAGTTCTTC. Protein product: CASSLGLSERHNEQFF.

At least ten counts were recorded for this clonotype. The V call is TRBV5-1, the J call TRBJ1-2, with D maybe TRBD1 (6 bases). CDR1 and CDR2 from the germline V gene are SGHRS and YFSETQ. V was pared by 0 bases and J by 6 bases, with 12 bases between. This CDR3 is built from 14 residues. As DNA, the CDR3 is TGCGCCAGCAGCTTGGGCGGGGGCGCGGATGGCTACACCTTC. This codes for CASSLGGGADGYTF.

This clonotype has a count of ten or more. CDR3 nucleotide sequence: TGTGCCAGCAGCCGAGTGGGGCGCTCCTACAATGAGCAGTTCTTC. It translates to CASSRVGRSYNEQFF. V and J are TRBV7-6 and TRBJ2-1, with D possibly matching TRBD1 (5 bases). The CDR3 consists of 15 residues. V lost 5 bases and J lost 0, with 11 bases in between. CDR1 is SGHVS, CDR2 FNYEAQ, per germline.

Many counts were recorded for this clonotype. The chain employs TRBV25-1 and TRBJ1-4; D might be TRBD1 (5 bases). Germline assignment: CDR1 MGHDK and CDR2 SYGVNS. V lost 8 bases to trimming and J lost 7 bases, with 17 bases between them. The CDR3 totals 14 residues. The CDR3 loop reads CASSAGASGEKLFF. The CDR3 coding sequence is TGTGCCAGCTCCGCCGGGGCCAGTGGTGAAAAACTGTTTTTT.

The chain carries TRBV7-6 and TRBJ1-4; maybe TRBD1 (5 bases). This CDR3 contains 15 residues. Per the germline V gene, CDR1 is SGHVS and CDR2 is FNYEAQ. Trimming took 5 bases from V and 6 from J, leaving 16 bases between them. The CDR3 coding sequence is TGTGCCAGCAGCCCCTTTGGGGGGGAATATGAAAAACTGTTTTTT. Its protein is CASSPFGGEYEKLFF.

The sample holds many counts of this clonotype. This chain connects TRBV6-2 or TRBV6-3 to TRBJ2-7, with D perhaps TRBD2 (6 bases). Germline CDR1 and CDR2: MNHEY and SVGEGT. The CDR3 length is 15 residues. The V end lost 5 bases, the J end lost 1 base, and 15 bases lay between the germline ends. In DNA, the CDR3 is TGTGCCAGCAGTCCCTCTGGGCTAGCGTCCTACGAGCAGTACTTC. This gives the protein CASSPSGLASYEQYF.

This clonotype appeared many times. The CDR3 is CASSLQAGRTGELFF. As DNA, the CDR3 is TGTGCCAGCAGCCTGCAGGCAGGTCGAACCGGGGAGCTGTTTTTT. This chain joins TRBV13 and TRBJ2-2; D not certain. Germline V lookup: CDR1 PRHDT, CDR2 FYEKMQ (reference sequence). V lost 5 bases to trimming and J lost 5 bases, with 15 bases between them. CDR3 length: 15 amino acids.

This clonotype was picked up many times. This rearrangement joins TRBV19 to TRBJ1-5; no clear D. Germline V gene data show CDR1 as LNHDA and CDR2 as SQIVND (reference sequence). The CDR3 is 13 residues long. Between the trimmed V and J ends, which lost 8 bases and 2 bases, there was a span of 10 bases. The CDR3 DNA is TGTGCCAGTCATAACCGCGGCAATCAGCCCCAGCATTTT. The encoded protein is CASHNRGNQPQHF.

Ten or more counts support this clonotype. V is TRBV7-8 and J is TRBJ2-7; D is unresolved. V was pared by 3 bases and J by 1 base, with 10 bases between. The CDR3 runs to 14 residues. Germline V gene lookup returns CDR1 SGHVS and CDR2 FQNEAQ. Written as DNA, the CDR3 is TGTGCCAGCAGCTTCTTTCCAGGTTCCTACGAGCAGTACTTC. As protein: CASSFFPGSYEQYF.

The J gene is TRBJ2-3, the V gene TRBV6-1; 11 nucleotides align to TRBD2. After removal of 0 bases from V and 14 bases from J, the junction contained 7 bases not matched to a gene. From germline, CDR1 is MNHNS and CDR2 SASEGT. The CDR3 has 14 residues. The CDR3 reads CASSEASGGADTYF. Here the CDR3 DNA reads TGTGCCAGCAGTGAAGCTAGCGGGGGGGCAGATACGTATTTT.

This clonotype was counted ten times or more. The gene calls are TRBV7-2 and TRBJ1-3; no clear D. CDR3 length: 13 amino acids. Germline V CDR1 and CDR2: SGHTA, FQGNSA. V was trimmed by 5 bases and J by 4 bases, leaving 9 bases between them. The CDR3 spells CASSRFRGNTIYF. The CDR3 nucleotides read TGTGCCAGCAGCCGTTTTCGAGGAAACACCATATATTTT. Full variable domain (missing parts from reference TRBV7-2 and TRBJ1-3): GAGVSQSPSNKVTEKGKDVELRCDPISGHTALYWYRQSLGQGLEFLIYFQGNSAPDKSGLPSDRFSAERTGGSVSTLTIQRTQQEDSAVYLCASSRFRGNTIYFGEGSWLTVV.

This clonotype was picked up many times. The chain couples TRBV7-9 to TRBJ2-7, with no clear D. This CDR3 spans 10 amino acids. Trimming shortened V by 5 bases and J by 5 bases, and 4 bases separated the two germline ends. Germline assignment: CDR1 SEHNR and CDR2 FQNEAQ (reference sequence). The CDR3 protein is CASSHNEQYF. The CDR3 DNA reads TGTGCCAGCAGCCATAACGAGCAGTACTTC.

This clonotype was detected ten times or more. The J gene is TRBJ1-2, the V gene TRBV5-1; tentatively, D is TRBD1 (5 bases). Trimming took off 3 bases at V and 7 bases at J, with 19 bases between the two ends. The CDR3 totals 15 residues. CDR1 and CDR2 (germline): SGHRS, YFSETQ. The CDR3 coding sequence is TGCGCCAGCAGCTGGGGGACGGGCTACTCCGGTGGCTACACCTTC. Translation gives CASSWGTGYSGGYTF.

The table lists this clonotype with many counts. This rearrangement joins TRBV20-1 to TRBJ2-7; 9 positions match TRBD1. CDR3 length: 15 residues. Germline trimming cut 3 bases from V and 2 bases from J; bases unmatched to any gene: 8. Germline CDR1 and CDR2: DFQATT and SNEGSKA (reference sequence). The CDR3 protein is CSARKPGQGPYEQYF. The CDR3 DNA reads TGCAGTGCTAGGAAACCGGGACAGGGACCCTACGAGCAGTACTTC.

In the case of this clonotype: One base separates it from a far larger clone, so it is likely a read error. This CDR3 reads CASTRYRHNEQYF. CDR3 DNA sequence: TGTGCCAGCACACGATACAGGCACAATGAGCAGTACTTC. The chain links TRBV7-2 to TRBJ2-5; possible D gene TRBD1, 5 bases. Germline values: CDR1 SGHTA, CDR2 FQGNSA. This CDR3 is 13 amino acids long. The V end lost 7 bases, the J end lost 11 bases, and 20 bases lay between the germline ends.

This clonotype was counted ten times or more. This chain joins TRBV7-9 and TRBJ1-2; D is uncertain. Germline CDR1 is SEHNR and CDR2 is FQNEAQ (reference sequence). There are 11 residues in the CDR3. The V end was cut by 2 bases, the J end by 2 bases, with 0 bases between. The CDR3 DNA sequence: TGTGCCAGCAGCTTAAACTATGGCTACACCTTC. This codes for CASSLNYGYTF.

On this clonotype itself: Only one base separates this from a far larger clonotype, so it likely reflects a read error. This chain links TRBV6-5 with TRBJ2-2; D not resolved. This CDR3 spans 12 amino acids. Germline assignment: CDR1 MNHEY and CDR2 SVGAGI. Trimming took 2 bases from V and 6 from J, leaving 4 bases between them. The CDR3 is CASSYGPGELFF. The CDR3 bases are TGTGCCAGCAGTTACGGGCCCGGGGAGCTGTTTTTT.